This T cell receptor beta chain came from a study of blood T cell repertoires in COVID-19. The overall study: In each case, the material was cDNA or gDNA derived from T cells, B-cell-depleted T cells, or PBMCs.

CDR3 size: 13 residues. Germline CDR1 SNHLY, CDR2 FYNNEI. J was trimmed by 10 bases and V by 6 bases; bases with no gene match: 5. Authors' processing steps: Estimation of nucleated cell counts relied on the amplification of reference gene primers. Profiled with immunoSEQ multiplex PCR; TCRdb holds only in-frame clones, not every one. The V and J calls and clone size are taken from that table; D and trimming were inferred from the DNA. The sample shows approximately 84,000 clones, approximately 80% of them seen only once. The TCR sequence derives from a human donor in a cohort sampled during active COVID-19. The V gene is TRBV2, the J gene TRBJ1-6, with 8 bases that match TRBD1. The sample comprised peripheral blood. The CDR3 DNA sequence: TGTGCCAGCAGGGGACAGGAGAACTCACCCCTCCACTTT. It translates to CASRGQENSPLHF.